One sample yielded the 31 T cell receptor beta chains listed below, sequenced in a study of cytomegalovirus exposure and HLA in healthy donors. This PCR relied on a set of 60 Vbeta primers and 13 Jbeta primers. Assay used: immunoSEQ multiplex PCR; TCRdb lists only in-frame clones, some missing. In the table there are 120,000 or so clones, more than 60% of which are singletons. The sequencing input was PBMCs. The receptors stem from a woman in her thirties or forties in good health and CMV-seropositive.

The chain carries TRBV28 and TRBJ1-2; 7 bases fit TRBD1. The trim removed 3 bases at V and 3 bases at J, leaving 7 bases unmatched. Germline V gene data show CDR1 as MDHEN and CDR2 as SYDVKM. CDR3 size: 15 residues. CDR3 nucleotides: TGTGCCAGCAGTTTCCCACAGGGGAGGTACTATGGCTACACCTTC. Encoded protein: CASSFPQGRYYGYTF.

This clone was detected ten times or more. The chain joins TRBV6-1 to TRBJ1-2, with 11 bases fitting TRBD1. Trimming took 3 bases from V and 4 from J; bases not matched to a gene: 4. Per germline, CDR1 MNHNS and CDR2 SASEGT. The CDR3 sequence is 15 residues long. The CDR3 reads CASSEGTGGVYGYTF. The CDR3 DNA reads TGTGCCAGCAGTGAGGGGACAGGGGGGGTCTATGGCTACACCTTC.

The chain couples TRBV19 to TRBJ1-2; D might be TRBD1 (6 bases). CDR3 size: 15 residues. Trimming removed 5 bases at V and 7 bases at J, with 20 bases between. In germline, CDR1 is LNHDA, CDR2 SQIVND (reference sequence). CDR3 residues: CASSLQGEGLGGYTF. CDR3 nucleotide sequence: TGTGCCAGTAGTTTACAGGGAGAGGGGCTCGGTGGCTACACCTTC.

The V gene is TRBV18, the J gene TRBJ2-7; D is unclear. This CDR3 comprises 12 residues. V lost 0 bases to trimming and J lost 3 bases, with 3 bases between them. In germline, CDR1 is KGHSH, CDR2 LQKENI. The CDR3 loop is CASSPPSYEQYF. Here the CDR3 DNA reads TGTGCCAGCTCACCACCGAGCTACGAGCAGTACTTC.

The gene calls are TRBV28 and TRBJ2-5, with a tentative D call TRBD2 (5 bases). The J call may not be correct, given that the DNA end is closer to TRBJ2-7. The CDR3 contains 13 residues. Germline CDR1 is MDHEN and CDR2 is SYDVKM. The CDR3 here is CASSRTSSYEQYF. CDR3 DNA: TGTGCCAGCAGCCGGACTTCCTCCTACGAGCAGTACTTC.

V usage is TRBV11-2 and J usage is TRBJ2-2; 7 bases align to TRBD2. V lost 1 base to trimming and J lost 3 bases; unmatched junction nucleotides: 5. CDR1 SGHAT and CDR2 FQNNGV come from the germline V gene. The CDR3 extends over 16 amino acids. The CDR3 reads CASSLVTSEYTGELFF. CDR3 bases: TGTGCCAGCAGCTTAGTTACTAGCGAATACACCGGGGAGCTGTTTTTT.

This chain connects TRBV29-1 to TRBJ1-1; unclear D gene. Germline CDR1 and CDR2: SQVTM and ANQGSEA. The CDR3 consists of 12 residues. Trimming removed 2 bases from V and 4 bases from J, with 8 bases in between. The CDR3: CSVEPQITEAFF. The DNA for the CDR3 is TGCAGCGTTGAACCCCAGATCACTGAAGCTTTCTTT.

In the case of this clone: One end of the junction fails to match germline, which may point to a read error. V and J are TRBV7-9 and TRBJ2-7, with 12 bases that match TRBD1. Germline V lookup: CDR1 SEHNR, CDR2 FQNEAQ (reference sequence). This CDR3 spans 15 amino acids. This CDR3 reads CAGSPGQGAAYEQYF. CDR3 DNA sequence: TGTGCCGGCAGCCCGGGACAGGGGGCCGCCTACGAGCAGTACTTC. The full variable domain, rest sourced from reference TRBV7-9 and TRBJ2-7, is DTGVSQNPRHKITKRGQNVTFRCDPISEHNRLYWYRQTLGQGPEFLTYFQNEAQLEKSRLLSDRFSAERPKGSFSTLEIQRTEQGDSAMYLCAGSPGQGAAYEQYFGPGTRLTVT.

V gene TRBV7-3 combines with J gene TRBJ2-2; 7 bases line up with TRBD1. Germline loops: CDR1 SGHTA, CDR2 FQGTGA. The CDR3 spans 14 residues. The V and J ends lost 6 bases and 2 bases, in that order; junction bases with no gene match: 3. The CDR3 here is CASRRDSNTGELFF. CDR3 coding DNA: TGTGCCAGCAGGAGGGACAGCAACACCGGGGAGCTGTTTTTT.

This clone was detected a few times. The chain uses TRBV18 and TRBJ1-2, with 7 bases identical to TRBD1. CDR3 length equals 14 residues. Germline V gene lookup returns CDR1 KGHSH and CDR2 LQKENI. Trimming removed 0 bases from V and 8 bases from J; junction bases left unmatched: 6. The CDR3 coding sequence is TGTGCCAGCTCACCACCTTCGACAGGGTCCGGCTACACCTTC. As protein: CASSPPSTGSGYTF.

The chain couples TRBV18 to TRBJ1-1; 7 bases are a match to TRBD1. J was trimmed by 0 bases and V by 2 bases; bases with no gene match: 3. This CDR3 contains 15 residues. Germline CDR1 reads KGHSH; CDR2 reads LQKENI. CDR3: CASSPGTALNTEAFF. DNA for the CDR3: TGTGCCAGCTCACCAGGGACAGCTTTGAACACTGAAGCTTTCTTT.

The CDR3 region has the DNA TGCGCCAGCAGCTTAGTCGAGGGGGTCTTCAATGAGCAGTTCTTC. Protein sequence: CASSLVEGVFNEQFF. The chain combines TRBV5-1 with TRBJ2-1; D is possibly TRBD1 (6 bases). The CDR3 runs to 15 residues. Germline V gene data show CDR1 as SGHRS and CDR2 as YFSETQ. V was clipped by 2 bases and J by 6 bases, with 15 bases between them.

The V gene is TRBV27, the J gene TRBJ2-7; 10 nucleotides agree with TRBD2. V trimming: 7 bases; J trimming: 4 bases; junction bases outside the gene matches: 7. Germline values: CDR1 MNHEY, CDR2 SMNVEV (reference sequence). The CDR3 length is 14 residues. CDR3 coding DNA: TGTGCCAGCAAAATAAGCGGGGGGGCGTACGAGCAGTACTTC. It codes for CASKISGGAYEQYF.

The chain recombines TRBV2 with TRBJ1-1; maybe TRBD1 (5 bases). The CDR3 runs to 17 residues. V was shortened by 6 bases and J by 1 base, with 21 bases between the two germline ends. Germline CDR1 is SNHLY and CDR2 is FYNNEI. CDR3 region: CASSERRGGSGNTEAFF. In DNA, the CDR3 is TGTGCCAGCAGCGAGCGAAGGGGAGGGTCGGGGAACACTGAAGCTTTCTTT.

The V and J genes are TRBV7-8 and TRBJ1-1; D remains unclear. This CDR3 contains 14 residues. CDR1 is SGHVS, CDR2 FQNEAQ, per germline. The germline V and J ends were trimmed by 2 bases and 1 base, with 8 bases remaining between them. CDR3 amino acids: CASSLSTQNTEAFF. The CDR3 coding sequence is TGTGCCAGCAGCTTATCAACACAGAACACTGAAGCTTTCTTT.

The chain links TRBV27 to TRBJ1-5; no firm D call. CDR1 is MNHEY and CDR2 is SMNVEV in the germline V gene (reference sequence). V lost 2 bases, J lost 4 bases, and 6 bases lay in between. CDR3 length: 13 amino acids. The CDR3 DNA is TGTGCCAGCAGTTTACACGGGAATCAGCCCCAGCATTTT. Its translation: CASSLHGNQPQHF.

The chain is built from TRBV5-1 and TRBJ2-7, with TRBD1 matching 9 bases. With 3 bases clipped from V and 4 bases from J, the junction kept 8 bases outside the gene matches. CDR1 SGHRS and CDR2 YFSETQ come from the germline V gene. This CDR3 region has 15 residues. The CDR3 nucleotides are TGCGCCAGCAGCTCTACAGGGGGCGCAGGGTACGAGCAGTACTTC. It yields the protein CASSSTGGAGYEQYF.

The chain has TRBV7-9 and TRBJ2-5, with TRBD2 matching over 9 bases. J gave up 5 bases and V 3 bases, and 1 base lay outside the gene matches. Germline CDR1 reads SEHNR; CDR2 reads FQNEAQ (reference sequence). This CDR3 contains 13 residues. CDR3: CASSFSGGETQYF. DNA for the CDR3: TGTGCCAGCAGCTTTAGCGGGGGTGAGACCCAGTACTTC.

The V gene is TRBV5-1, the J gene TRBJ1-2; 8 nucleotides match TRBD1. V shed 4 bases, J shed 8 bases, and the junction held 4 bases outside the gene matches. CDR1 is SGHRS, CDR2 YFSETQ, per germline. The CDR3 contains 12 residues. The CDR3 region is CASSVQGDGYTF. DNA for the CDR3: TGCGCCAGCAGCGTACAGGGGGACGGCTACACCTTC.

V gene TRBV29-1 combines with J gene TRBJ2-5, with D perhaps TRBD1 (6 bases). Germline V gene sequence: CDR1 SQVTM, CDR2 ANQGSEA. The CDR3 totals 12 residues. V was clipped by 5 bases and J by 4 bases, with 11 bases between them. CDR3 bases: TGCAGCGTTCAGTGGGGGCGAGAGACCCAGTACTTC. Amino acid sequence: CSVQWGRETQYF.

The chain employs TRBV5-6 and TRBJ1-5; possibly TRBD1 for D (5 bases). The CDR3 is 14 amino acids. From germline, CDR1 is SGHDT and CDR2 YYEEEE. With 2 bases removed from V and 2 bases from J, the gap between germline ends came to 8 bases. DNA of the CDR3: TGTGCCAGCAGCTTTCGGGGGGGCAATCAGCCCCAGCATTTT. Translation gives CASSFRGGNQPQHF.

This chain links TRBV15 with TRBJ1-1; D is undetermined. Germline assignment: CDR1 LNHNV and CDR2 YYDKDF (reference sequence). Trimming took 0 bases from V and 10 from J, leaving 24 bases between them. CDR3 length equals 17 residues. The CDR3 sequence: CATSRDRTTDRTEGAFF. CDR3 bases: TGTGCCACCAGCAGAGATAGGACGACGGACCGGACCGAGGGAGCTTTCTTT.

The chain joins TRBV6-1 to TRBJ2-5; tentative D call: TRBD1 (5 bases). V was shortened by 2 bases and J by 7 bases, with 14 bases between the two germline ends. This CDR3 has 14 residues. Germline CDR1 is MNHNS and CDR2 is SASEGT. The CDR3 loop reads CASSEHFLQGTQYF. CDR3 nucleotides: TGTGCCAGCAGTGAACACTTCCTTCAGGGGACCCAGTACTTC.

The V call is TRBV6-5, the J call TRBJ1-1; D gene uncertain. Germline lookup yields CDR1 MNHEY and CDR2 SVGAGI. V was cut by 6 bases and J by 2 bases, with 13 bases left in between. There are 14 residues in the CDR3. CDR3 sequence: CASRNTGKNTEAFF. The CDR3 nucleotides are TGTGCCAGCAGGAACACCGGGAAAAACACTGAAGCTTTCTTT.

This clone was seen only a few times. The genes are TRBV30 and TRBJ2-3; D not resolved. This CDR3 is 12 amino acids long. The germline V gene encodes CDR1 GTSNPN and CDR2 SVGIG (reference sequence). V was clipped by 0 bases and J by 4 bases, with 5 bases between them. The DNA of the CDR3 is TGTGCCTGGAGTGTGGTAGCAGATACGCAGTATTTT. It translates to CAWSVVADTQYF.

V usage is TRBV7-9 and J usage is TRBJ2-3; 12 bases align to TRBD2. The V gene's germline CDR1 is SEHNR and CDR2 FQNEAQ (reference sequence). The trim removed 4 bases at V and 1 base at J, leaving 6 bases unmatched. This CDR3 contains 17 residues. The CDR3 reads CASSSPLAGGRTDTQYF. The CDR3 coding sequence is TGTGCCAGCAGCTCACCACTAGCGGGGGGCCGCACAGATACGCAGTATTTT.

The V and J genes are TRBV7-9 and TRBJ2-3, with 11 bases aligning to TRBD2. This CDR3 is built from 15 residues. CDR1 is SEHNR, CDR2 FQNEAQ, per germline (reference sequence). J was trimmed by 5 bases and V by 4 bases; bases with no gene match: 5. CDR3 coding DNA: TGTGCCAGCAGCTGGACTAGCGGGTCGGGAGATACGCAGTATTTT. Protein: CASSWTSGSGDTQYF.

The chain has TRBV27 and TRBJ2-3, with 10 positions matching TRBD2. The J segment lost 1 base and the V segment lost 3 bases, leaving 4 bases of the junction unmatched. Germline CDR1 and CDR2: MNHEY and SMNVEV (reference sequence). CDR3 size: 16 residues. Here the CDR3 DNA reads TGTGCCAGCAGTTTCCTAGCGGGAGTTCGCACAGATACGCAGTATTTT. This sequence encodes CASSFLAGVRTDTQYF.

For the CDR3, the DNA is TGTGCCAGCAGCCAGCAGGGGTCCCTTAATTCACCCCTCCACTTT. Translation: CASSQQGSLNSPLHF. The gene calls are TRBV6-5 and TRBJ1-6, with a tentative D call TRBD1 (6 bases). Trimming cost V 6 bases and J 6 bases, with 15 bases left between them. The CDR3 runs to 15 residues. The germline V gene encodes CDR1 MNHEY and CDR2 SVGAGI.

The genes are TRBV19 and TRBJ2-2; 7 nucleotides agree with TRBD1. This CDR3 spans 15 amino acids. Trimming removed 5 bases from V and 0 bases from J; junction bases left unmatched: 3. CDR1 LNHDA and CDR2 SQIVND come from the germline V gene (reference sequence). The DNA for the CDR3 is TGTGCCAGTAGTTTAGGGACAGCGAACACCGGGGAGCTGTTTTTT. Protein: CASSLGTANTGELFF.

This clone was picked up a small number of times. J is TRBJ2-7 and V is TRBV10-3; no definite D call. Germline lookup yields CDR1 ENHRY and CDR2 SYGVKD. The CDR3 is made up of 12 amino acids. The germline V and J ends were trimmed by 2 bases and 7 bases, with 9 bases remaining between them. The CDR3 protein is CAISEEALEQYF. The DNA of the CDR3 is TGTGCCATCAGTGAGGAGGCTCTAGAGCAGTACTTC.